These 21 T cell receptor beta chains share one sample of origin, sequenced in a study of beta chain features in type 1 diabetes. General study findings and limits: The study found moderately but significantly shorter TCRB CDR3s in all four CD4+ subsets of Type 1 diabetes patients.

These receptors have no identified antigens. Isolated RNA was reverse transcribed in full, so expressed TCRB transcripts were sequenced. Generated by immunoSEQ multiplex PCR, the TCRdb table keeps only in-frame clones and is missing some. This sample has 280,000 or so clones, with over 12% found just once. Sequenced material: naive CD4+ T cells from blood. Every receptor here comes from a man aged 18 to 30 with type 1 diabetes.

The chain uses TRBV2 and TRBJ1-1; possible D gene TRBD1, 6 bases. The CDR3 length is 13 residues. V was clipped by 7 bases and J by 2 bases, with 11 bases between them. Germline V gene lookup returns CDR1 SNHLY and CDR2 FYNNEI. The CDR3 nucleotides read TGTGCCAGCATGTCACAGGGTAACACTGAAGCTTTCTTT. Its protein product is CASMSQGNTEAFF.

DNA of the CDR3: TGTGCCAGCAGCGTAGTCTCCACTCAGGGGACCCCCACAGATACGCAGTATTTT. It is translated as CASSVVSTQGTPTDTQYF. This chain links TRBV9 with TRBJ2-3; D is possibly TRBD1 (6 bases). CDR1 SGDLS and CDR2 YYNGEE come from the germline V gene. This CDR3 spans 18 amino acids. Trimming took 0 bases from V and 2 from J, leaving 19 bases between them.

This clone was detected only a few times. V is TRBV2 and J is TRBJ2-5, with 11 bases fitting TRBD2. J lost 1 base, V lost 6 bases, and 7 bases had no gene match. The germline CDR1 and CDR2 sequences are SNHLY and FYNNEI. The length of the CDR3 is 16 residues. The CDR3 DNA reads TGTGCCAGCAGAACCGGGACTAGCGGCCCCCAAGAGACCCAGTACTTC. Translated, it gives CASRTGTSGPQETQYF.

Here the CDR3 reads CASSELGTGVHEQYF. The CDR3 nucleotides are TGTGCCAGCAGTGAATTGGGGACAGGGGTCCACGAGCAGTACTTC. The V and J genes are TRBV25-1 and TRBJ2-7; 10 nucleotides match TRBD1. V was clipped by 1 base and J by 5 bases; unmatched bases: 5. Germline lookup yields CDR1 MGHDK and CDR2 SYGVNS. The CDR3 length is 15 residues.

This clone was observed a few times. The genes are TRBV5-6 and TRBJ2-7, with TRBD1 identical over 7 bases. This CDR3 is built from 14 residues. With V trimmed by 7 bases and J by 6 bases, 13 bases remained unmatched. CDR1 is SGHDT and CDR2 is YYEEEE in the germline V gene. The DNA for the CDR3 is TGTGCCAGCGCCTCCAGGGGGAGATGGGGCGAGCAGTACTTC. Protein: CASASRGRWGEQYF.

This clone turned up a few times. The V gene is TRBV19, the J gene TRBJ1-5; D is unresolved. CDR3 length: 13 amino acids. The germline CDR1 and CDR2 sequences are LNHDA and SQIVND (reference sequence). V lost 6 bases and J lost 6, with 12 bases in between. The CDR3 region is CASRNSPSQPQHF. For the CDR3, the DNA is TGTGCCAGTAGAAACAGTCCCAGTCAGCCCCAGCATTTT. The whole variable domain, filled in from reference TRBV19 and TRBJ1-5, reads DGGITQSPKYLFRKEGQNVTLSCEQNLNHDAMYWYRQDPGQGLRLIYYSQIVNDFQKGDIAEGYSVSREKKESFPLTVTSAQKNPTAFYLCASRNSPSQPQHFGDGTRLSIL.

The chain uses TRBV28 and TRBJ2-7, with D possibly being TRBD2 (6 bases). Germline CDR1 is MDHEN and CDR2 is SYDVKM. The CDR3 spans 14 residues. V shed 6 bases and J shed 0 bases, with 12 bases lying between them. The CDR3 DNA reads as TGTGCCAGCAGCGTGGGGGGAAGCTCCTACGAGCAGTACTTC. It encodes CASSVGGSSYEQYF.

This sequence joins TRBV7-2 and TRBJ2-3, with D tentatively TRBD1 (5 bases). The V gene lost 4 bases and the J gene lost 0 bases, with 17 bases spanning the gap. CDR1 is SGHTA and CDR2 is FQGNSA in the germline V gene. This CDR3 spans 17 amino acids. Written as DNA, the CDR3 is TGTGCCAGCAGCTCCCACATTGGGGCTGTTAGCACAGATACGCAGTATTTT. It is translated as CASSSHIGAVSTDTQYF.

V is TRBV5-5 and J is TRBJ2-1; D may be TRBD1 (5 bases). The CDR3 length is 16 residues. V was shortened by 4 bases and J by 6 bases, with 20 bases between the two germline ends. Per germline, CDR1 SGHKS and CDR2 YYEKEE (reference sequence). The CDR3 spells CASSNHLGPTGNEQFF. CDR3 DNA: TGTGCCAGCAGCAACCATCTCGGGCCCACAGGCAATGAGCAGTTCTTC.

The chain recombines TRBV30 with TRBJ2-3, with a weak D call TRBD1 (5 bases). The CDR3 spans 14 residues. Trimming shortened V by 0 bases and J by 4 bases, and 11 bases separated the two germline ends. Looked up from germline, CDR1 is GTSNPN and CDR2 is SVGIG (reference sequence). This CDR3 is CAWSVGDGADTQYF. CDR3 sequence (DNA): TGTGCCTGGAGTGTAGGGGATGGGGCAGATACGCAGTATTTT.

This clone was seen a handful of times. CDR3 in DNA: TGCAGTTTACCAGGAGAGCAGTTCTTC. This encodes CSLPGEQFF. The chain carries TRBV20-1 and TRBJ2-1; no clear D. From germline, CDR1 is DFQATT and CDR2 SNEGSKA (reference sequence). Trimming pared 8 bases from V and 10 bases from J, leaving 9 bases between. CDR3 length equals 9 residues.

This clone was detected only a few times. The chain links TRBV6-5 to TRBJ2-5, with a weak D call TRBD1 (6 bases). The CDR3 extends over 15 amino acids. Trimming took 1 base from V and 5 from J, leaving 14 bases between them. The germline CDR1 and CDR2 sequences are MNHEY and SVGAGI. This CDR3 reads CASSYYRTVAETQYF. Written as DNA, the CDR3 is TGTGCCAGCAGTTACTACCGGACAGTAGCGGAGACCCAGTACTTC.

The V and J genes are TRBV4-2 and TRBJ2-7; 12 bases agree with TRBD2. CDR1 and CDR2 from the germline V gene are LGHNA and YNFKEQ. The CDR3 has 16 amino acids. Trimming at V came to 2 bases and at J to 1 base, leaving 3 bases not matched to a gene. In DNA form, the CDR3 reads TGTGCCAGCAGCCAAACCGGGACTAGCGGGTCCTACGAGCAGTACTTC. Translation gives CASSQTGTSGSYEQYF.

The V call is TRBV19, the J call TRBJ2-1; a possible D gene is TRBD1 (5 bases). CDR1 and CDR2 from the germline V gene are LNHDA and SQIVND (reference sequence). The V end was cut by 4 bases, the J end by 6 bases, with 10 bases between. The CDR3 extends over 13 amino acids. The CDR3 DNA reads as TGTGCCAGTAGTAACGGCAGGGTCAATGAGCAGTTCTTC. It translates to CASSNGRVNEQFF.

This clone was seen a handful of times. The chain couples TRBV19 to TRBJ2-7; the match to TRBD1 covers 7 bases. The length of the CDR3 is 14 residues. Unmatched junction bases numbered 4, after V lost 4 bases and J lost 1 base. The germline V gene encodes CDR1 LNHDA and CDR2 SQIVND (reference sequence). The CDR3 region is CASSTGQYSYEQYF. The CDR3 bases are TGTGCCAGTAGTACGGGACAGTATTCCTACGAGCAGTACTTC.

V usage is TRBV5-1 and J usage is TRBJ2-7; the match to TRBD2 covers 13 bases. Germline-derived CDR1 and CDR2 are SGHRS and YFSETQ. This CDR3 region has 16 residues. V was pared by 2 bases and J by 2 bases, with 4 bases of the junction left unmatched. The CDR3 DNA reads as TGCGCCAGCAGCTTAGGGGGACTAGCGGGAACCTACGAGCAGTACTTC. Its translation is CASSLGGLAGTYEQYF.

This clone was detected a few times. The chain joins TRBV27 to TRBJ2-3, with 10 bases aligning to TRBD1. Germline CDR1 is MNHEY and CDR2 is SMNVEV (reference sequence). V gave up 5 bases and J gave up 1 base; unmatched junction bases: 9. The CDR3 is 17 residues long. For the CDR3, the DNA is TGTGCCAGCAGTCCGACACGACAGGGGGCGGGCACAGATACGCAGTATTTT. Its protein product is CASSPTRQGAGTDTQYF.

This sequence joins TRBV6-6 and TRBJ2-2; D not resolved. V gave up 0 bases and J gave up 7 bases, with 9 bases separating them. The CDR3 totals 14 residues. Germline-derived CDR1 and CDR2 are MNHNY and SVGAGI (reference sequence). This chain's CDR3 is CASSYSSLYGELFF. The CDR3 DNA sequence: TGTGCCAGCAGTTACTCGTCACTTTACGGGGAGCTGTTTTTT.

V gene TRBV10-3 combines with J gene TRBJ2-7; TRBD1 matches at 8 bases. CDR1 is ENHRY and CDR2 is SYGVKD in the germline V gene. V lost 3 bases, J lost 3 bases, and 7 bases stayed unmatched. The CDR3 consists of 15 residues. The CDR3 sequence is CAISDSGTGYYEQYF. DNA for the CDR3: TGTGCCATCAGTGATTCCGGGACAGGATACTACGAGCAGTACTTC.

This chain connects TRBV5-1 to TRBJ2-7; 7 bases fit TRBD1. This CDR3 has 14 residues. J gave up 6 bases and V 3 bases, and 9 bases lay outside the gene matches. Germline V lookup: CDR1 SGHRS, CDR2 YFSETQ. Here the CDR3 DNA reads TGCGCCAGCAGCTCCCCGGGACAGTCTCGCGAGCAGTACTTC. Amino acids: CASSSPGQSREQYF.

This clone was seen a handful of times. V gene TRBV2 combines with J gene TRBJ1-6; D call uncertain. The CDR3 totals 13 residues. Deletions cut 6 bases from V and 7 bases from J, with 10 bases between. The germline V gene has CDR1 SNHLY and CDR2 FYNNEI. CDR3 loop: CASRSHENSPLHF. CDR3 nucleotides: TGTGCCAGCAGGTCCCACGAGAATTCACCCCTCCACTTT.